This passage covers 8 T cell receptor beta chains from one sample sequenced in a study of blood T cells in healthy people across ages. The second PCR ran roughly 6 to 12 cycles with a sample-barcoded 5' primer and J-beta primers. TCRdb processed the 5' RACE reads anew with MiXCR; each CDR3 protein has one entry. The top ten clones hold approximately 18% of a sample with 450,000 to 700,000 distinct CDR3 sequences, about 25% of them seen once. Sequenced input: blood. These receptors were collected from a woman between 70 and 85 years old in good health.

This rearrangement joins TRBV12-3 or TRBV12-4 to TRBJ2-7; 7 bases align to TRBD2. CDR3 size: 14 residues. Unmatched junction bases numbered 10, after V lost 5 bases and J lost 6 bases. CDR3 amino acids: CASSPSSGGSEQYF. The CDR3 nucleotides read TGTGCCAGCAGTCCCTCGTCGGGGGGAAGCGAGCAGTACTTC.

This chain connects TRBV11-2 to TRBJ2-5; 16 nucleotides agree with TRBD2. CDR1 is SGHAT, CDR2 FQNNGV, per germline. V dropped 5 bases and J dropped 5; count of bases not matched to a gene: 5. This CDR3 comprises 16 residues. The DNA for the CDR3 is TGTGCCAGCAGCCAACTGGGACTAGCGGGGGGGGAGACCCAGTACTTC. This translates into CASSQLGLAGGETQYF.

This clonotype occurred a few times. The chain employs TRBV20-1 and TRBJ1-6, with D possibly being TRBD1 (6 bases). CDR3 length: 13 amino acids. Trimming pared 5 bases from V and 11 bases from J, leaving 16 bases between. Germline loops: CDR1 DFQATT, CDR2 SNEGSKA (reference sequence). CDR3 coding DNA: TGCAGTGCTTCTCAGGGGCTTGGTCCACCCCTCCACTTT. Translating it yields CSASQGLGPPLHF.

The chain joins TRBV5-1 to TRBJ1-5; possible D gene TRBD1, 5 bases. The germline V gene has CDR1 SGHRS and CDR2 YFSETQ. This CDR3 is 15 amino acids long. V lost 4 bases to trimming and J lost 4 bases, with 15 bases between them. Here the CDR3 reads CASSPLPDTNQPQHF. CDR3 coding DNA: TGCGCCAGCAGCCCACTACCGGACACGAATCAGCCCCAGCATTTT. Together with reference TRBV5-1 and TRBJ1-5, the CDR3 gives the full variable domain: KAGVTQTPRYLIKTRGQQVTLSCSPISGHRSVSWYQQTPGQGLQFLFEYFSETQRNKGNFPGRFSGRQFSNSRSEMNVSTLELGDSALYLCASSPLPDTNQPQHFGDGTRLSIL.

This clonotype was detected ten times or more. V is TRBV2 and J is TRBJ1-1, with 12 bases matching TRBD1. Germline assignment: CDR1 SNHLY and CDR2 FYNNEI. This CDR3 is built from 14 residues. With 7 bases clipped from V and 8 bases from J, the junction kept 8 bases outside the gene matches. The CDR3 region has the DNA TGTGCCAGCACCCGGGACAGGGGGCGCGAGGAAGCTTTCTTT. It encodes CASTRDRGREEAFF.

The rearrangement joins TRBV6-6 to TRBJ1-1; D gene unclear. The CDR3 totals 11 residues. Trimming shortened V by 6 bases and J by 6 bases, and 8 bases separated the two germline ends. Per the germline V gene, CDR1 is MNHNY and CDR2 is SVGAGI (reference sequence). CDR3 bases: TGTGCCAGCAGGGCGAGGGCTGAAGCTTTCTTT. Amino acids: CASRARAEAFF.

Notes on this clonotype: An end of the junction differs from the germline gene, which may be a read error. V usage is TRBV20-1 and J usage is TRBJ2-7; D perhaps matches TRBD2 (5 bases). The CDR3 is made up of 14 amino acids. Germline values: CDR1 DFQATT, CDR2 SNEGSKA (reference sequence). CDR3 bases: TGCAGCGCTAGACTCGGCAGCGGTTACTACGAGCAGTACTTC. It is translated as CSARLGSGYYEQYF.

This sequence joins TRBV5-1 and TRBJ2-7; TRBD2 might be the D (5 bases). CDR3 length equals 13 residues. The ends were cut back, 7 bases at V and 6 bases at J, with 17 bases in the middle. CDR1 is SGHRS and CDR2 is YFSETQ in the germline V gene. CDR3: CASGVALRGEQYF. The CDR3 DNA follows: TGCGCCAGCGGAGTAGCCTTACGGGGCGAGCAGTACTTC.